A selection of T cell receptor beta chains follows, all from one sample in a study of cytomegalovirus exposure and HLA in healthy donors. The protocol was immunoSEQ multiplex PCR, while the TCRdb copy is restricted to in-frame clones and leaves out a portion. The table has about 100,000 clones, approximately 82% seen once. The sample was PBMCs. The receptors shown here come from a woman between 18 and 29 years old in good health and CMV-seronegative. Both conserved end residues are part of each CDR3. A D gene is named only where the DNA matches it firmly. Rows give clone size only sometimes, using once, few, many, or a class for an expanded clone.

TRBV6-5	TRBJ1-4	15	NA	TRBD1	TGTGCCAGCAGTTACTACACAGGGGGTAATGAAAAACTGTTTTTT	CASSYYTGGNEKLFF
TRBV7-9	TRBJ2-7	14	NA	NA	TGTGCCAGCAGCCAGGGCAGAGCTTTCTACGAGCAGTACTTC	CASSQGRAFYEQYF
TRBV25-1	TRBJ1-3	14	NA	NA	TGTGCCAGCAGGGCCTCGGCCGGGGGAAACACCATATATTTT	CASRASAGGNTIYF
TRBV5-1	TRBJ2-3	14	NA	NA	TGCGCCAGCAGCTTGGGAGGGCTCACAGATACGCAGTATTTT	CASSLGGLTDTQYF
TRBV5-5	TRBJ1-3	16	NA	NA	TGTGCCAGCAGCATACCGACAGGCAGCTCTGGAAACACCATATATTTT	CASSIPTGSSGNTIYF
TRBV27	TRBJ2-7	13	NA	TRBD1	TGTGCCAGCAGTTTGGTACAGGGGAGCGAGCAGTACTTC	CASSLVQGSEQYF
TRBV7-8	TRBJ2-7	16	once	NA	TGTGCCAGCAGCTTAGGTGCGGCGGCGGACATCTACGAGCAGTACTTC	CASSLGAAADIYEQYF
TRBV6-4	TRBJ2-1	16	NA	TRBD2	TGTGCCAGCAGTGACTCCGTGGGAGGGCCTGTCGATGAGCAGTTCTTC	CASSDSVGGPVDEQFF
TRBV11-2	TRBJ1-1	11	NA	NA	TGTGCCAGCAGCTTAGTTAATGAAGCTTTCTTT	CASSLVNEAFF
TRBV7-3	TRBJ1-1	16	NA	NA	TGTGCCAGCAGCTTATGGGGGACGATGGGGGGCACTGAAGCTTTCTTT	CASSLWGTMGGTEAFF
TRBV30	TRBJ2-7	13	NA	TRBD2	TGTGCCTGGATGATCGGGACTAGCGGGTCGCAGTACTTC	CAWMIGTSGSQYF
TRBV7-9	TRBJ1-2	12	NA	NA	TGTTCCAGCAGCCCAGCGGGAAATGGCTACACCTTC	CSSSPAGNGYTF
TRBV29-1	TRBJ2-7	12	NA	NA	TGCAGCGTTGAAGCGGGTCGGGGTGAGCAGTACTTC	CSVEAGRGEQYF
TRBV29-1	TRBJ2-1	13	NA	TRBD1	TGCAGCGTGGACAGGGTGTCCTACAATGAGCAGTTCTTC	CSVDRVSYNEQFF
TRBV5-6	TRBJ2-2	12	NA	NA	TGTGCCAGCAGCTGGGGGGCCGGGGAGCTGTTTTTT	CASSWGAGELFF
TRBV7-9	TRBJ2-7	14	NA	TRBD2	TGTGCCAGCAGCATAGGCGGGGGACGGTACGAGCAGTACTTC	CASSIGGGRYEQYF
TRBV27	TRBJ2-2	14	NA	NA	TGTGCCAGCAGTTACGGGAGAGGGACCGGGGAGCTGTTTTTT	CASSYGRGTGELFF
TRBV6-6	TRBJ1-1	14	few	NA	TGTGCCAGCAGTTACCCCACAGGGACGGCTGAAGCTTTCTTT	CASSYPTGTAEAFF
TRBV11-1	TRBJ2-7	14	NA	TRBD2	TGTGCCAGCAGCCGACTAGCGGGGGAGTACGAGCAGTACTTC	CASSRLAGEYEQYF
TRBV2	TRBJ2-2	14	once	NA	TGTGCCAGCAGTGCACAGGACGGGACCGGGGAGCTGTTTTTT	CASSAQDGTGELFF
TRBV18	TRBJ2-5	15	NA	TRBD1	TGTGCCAGCTCAACCGACAGGGGCCACCAAGAGACCCAGTACTTC	CASSTDRGHQETQYF
TRBV10-3	TRBJ2-7	13	NA	NA	TGTGCCATCGGTGGCGGGTACCCCTACGAGCAGTACTTC	CAIGGGYPYEQYF
TRBV19	TRBJ1-5	15	once	TRBD1	TGTGCCAGTAGCTTTCAGGGGGGAGGCAATCAGCCCCAGCATTTT	CASSFQGGGNQPQHF
TRBV30	TRBJ1-2	13	NA	NA	TGTGCCTGGAGTGTACGGGGGAGCGGCGGCTACACCTTC	CAWSVRGSGGYTF
TRBV5-5	TRBJ2-7	14	few	TRBD1	TGTGCCAGCAGCCCGCCGGACAGGGGCTACGAGCAGTACTTC	CASSPPDRGYEQYF
TRBV5-1	TRBJ2-6	15	NA	NA	TGCGCCAGCAGAAGGACACCGTCTGGGGCCAACGTCCTGACTTTC	CASRRTPSGANVLTF
TRBV4-3	TRBJ1-4	15	few	NA	TGCGCCAGCAGCCAAGATGGGCCAGTTAATGAAAAACTGTTTTTT	CASSQDGPVNEKLFF
TRBV29-1	TRBJ1-2	11	NA	TRBD1	TGCAGCGGACGGACAGGGAACGGCTACACCTTC	CSGRTGNGYTF
TRBV6-5	TRBJ2-7	13	NA	NA	TGTGCCAGCAGTACCTCCGATACCTACGAGCAGTACTTC	CASSTSDTYEQYF
TRBV5-7	TRBJ2-7	17	NA	TRBD2	TGTGCCAGCAGCTTGTTTGGTAGCGGGGGGGCCGGGAACGAGCAGTACTTC	CASSLFGSGGAGNEQYF
TRBV21-1	TRBJ1-1	14	NA	NA	TGTGCCAGCAGTATGGACAGGGCGAACACTGAAGCTTTCTTT	CASSMDRANTEAFF
TRBV7-2	TRBJ1-1	13	NA	NA	TGTGCCAGCAGCTTAGTAGTCACCACTGAAGCTTTCTTT	CASSLVVTTEAFF
TRBV15	TRBJ2-2	17	NA	NA	TGTGCCACCAGCAGAGAATATCAGGGGACGAACACCGGGGAGCTGTTTTTT	CATSREYQGTNTGELFF
TRBV7-2	TRBJ1-4	15	NA	TRBD1	TGTGCCAGCAGCTTAGGGACAGGGCTTACTGAAAAACTGTTTTTT	CASSLGTGLTEKLFF
TRBV21-1	TRBJ1-2	17	NA	NA	TGTGCCAGCAGCAATCCGAAGCGTTGGGGGGTTAACTATGGCTACACCTTC	CASSNPKRWGVNYGYTF
TRBV7-3	TRBJ2-1	13	NA	TRBD2	TGTGCCAGCAGCTCTTCTAGCGGTAATGAGCAGTTCTTC	CASSSSSGNEQFF
TRBV6-4	TRBJ2-3	15	few	TRBD2	TGTGCCAGCAGCGCAGAAGCGGGAGAGGCAGATACGCAGTATTTT	CASSAEAGEADTQYF
TRBV28	TRBJ2-5	12	NA	NA	TGTGCCAGCAGTTTACTTCGGGAGACCCAGTACTTC	CASSLLRETQYF
TRBV6-4	TRBJ1-5	13	NA	NA	TGTGCCAGCAGTGAACAGGGACATCAGCCCCAGCATTTT	CASSEQGHQPQHF
TRBV5-6	TRBJ1-2	14	NA	NA	TGTGCCAGCAGCCCAGGGACATCGCCGGATGGCTACACCTTC	CASSPGTSPDGYTF
TRBV2	TRBJ2-5	13	NA	TRBD1	TGTGCCAGCAGGACAGGGGGCGGGGAGACCCAGTACTTC	CASRTGGGETQYF
TRBV4-2	TRBJ2-1	13	NA	NA	TGTGCCACCCGCCAAGATTTTACTACTCTTGCGTTCTTC	CATRQDFTTLAFF
TRBV27	TRBJ2-1	14	once	NA	TGTGCCAGCAGTTTGAGACTAGTATTCGGTGAGCAGTTCTTC	CASSLRLVFGEQFF
TRBV29-1	TRBJ2-1	14	NA	TRBD1	TGCAGCGTTAGGACAGGGGGCGCCTACAATGAGCAGTTCTTC	CSVRTGGAYNEQFF
TRBV6-5	TRBJ2-3	15	NA	TRBD1	TGTGCCAGCAGTTACAGGGACAGAGGCACAGATACGCAGTATTTT	CASSYRDRGTDTQYF
TRBV9	TRBJ2-7	14	NA	TRBD1	TGTGCCAGCAGCACTCGGGACAGCAACTACGAGCAGTACTTC	CASSTRDSNYEQYF
TRBV7-3	TRBJ2-3	17	NA	TRBD2	TGTGCCAGCAGCTTAAGGGCTAGCGGGGGGCCCACAGATACGCAGTATTTT	CASSLRASGGPTDTQYF
TRBV7-2	TRBJ1-2	15	NA	NA	TGTGCCAGCAGCTTAGGAGCAGGAGGGGACTATGGCTACACCTTC	CASSLGAGGDYGYTF
TRBV7-2	TRBJ2-1	14	NA	NA	TGTGCCAGCAGCCCGAGGACAGTCAACAATGAGCAGTTCTTC	CASSPRTVNNEQFF
TRBV2	TRBJ1-3	16	once	NA	TGTGCCAGCACCGGGACATTTGAATCCTCTGGAAACACCATATATTTT	CASTGTFESSGNTIYF
TRBV7-2	TRBJ2-4	17	NA	TRBD2	TGTGCCAGCAGCTTAGTTGGCGGGGGAACGCGTGAGAACATTCAGTACTTC	CASSLVGGGTRENIQYF
TRBV5-8	TRBJ1-1	14	NA	NA	TGTGCCAGCAGCTGGGATGTAGGGGCCACTGAAGCTTTCTTT	CASSWDVGATEAFF
TRBV19	TRBJ1-5	16	few	NA	TGTGCCAGTAGTATTCAACCGGGATATAGCAATCAGCCCCAGCATTTT	CASSIQPGYSNQPQHF
TRBV27	TRBJ2-7	15	NA	NA	TGTGCCAGCAGTTTATCCGGGACTGACCCCTACGAGCAGTACTTC	CASSLSGTDPYEQYF
TRBV7-2	TRBJ2-5	16	NA	TRBD2	TGTGCCAGCAGCCGACGGAGCGGGAGGGTAATGGAGACCCAGTACTTC	CASSRRSGRVMETQYF
TRBV4-1	TRBJ2-2	16	NA	TRBD2	TGCGCCAGCAGCCAAGTTCCTAGCGGGAACACCGGGGAGCTGTTTTTT	CASSQVPSGNTGELFF
TRBV7-9	TRBJ2-7	15	NA	TRBD2	TGTTCCAGCAGCAAACTAGCGGGAGCCTCCTACGAGCAGTACTTC	CSSSKLAGASYEQYF